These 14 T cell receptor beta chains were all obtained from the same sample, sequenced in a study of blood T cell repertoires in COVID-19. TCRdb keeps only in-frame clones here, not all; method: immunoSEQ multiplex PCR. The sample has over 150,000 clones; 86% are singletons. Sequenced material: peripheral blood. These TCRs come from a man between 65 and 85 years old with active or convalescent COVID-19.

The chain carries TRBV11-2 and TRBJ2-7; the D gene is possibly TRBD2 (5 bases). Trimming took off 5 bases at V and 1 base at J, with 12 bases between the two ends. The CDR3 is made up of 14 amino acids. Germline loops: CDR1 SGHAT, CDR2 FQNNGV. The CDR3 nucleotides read TGTGCCAGCAGCCCCTTGACGGGATCCTACGAGCAGTACTTC. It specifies CASSPLTGSYEQYF.

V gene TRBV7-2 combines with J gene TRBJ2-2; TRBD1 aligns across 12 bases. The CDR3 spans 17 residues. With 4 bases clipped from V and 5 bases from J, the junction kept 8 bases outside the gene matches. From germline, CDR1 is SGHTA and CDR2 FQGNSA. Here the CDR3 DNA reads TGTGCCAGCAGCTCCAAGGGGACAGGGGGCCGGACCGGGGAGCTGTTTTTT. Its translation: CASSSKGTGGRTGELFF.

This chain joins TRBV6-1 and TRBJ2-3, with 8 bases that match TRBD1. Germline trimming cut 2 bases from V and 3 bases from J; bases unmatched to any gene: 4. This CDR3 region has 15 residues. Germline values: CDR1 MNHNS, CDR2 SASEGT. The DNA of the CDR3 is TGTGCCAGCAGTGAACGGACAGGGTGGACAGATACGCAGTATTTT. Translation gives CASSERTGWTDTQYF.

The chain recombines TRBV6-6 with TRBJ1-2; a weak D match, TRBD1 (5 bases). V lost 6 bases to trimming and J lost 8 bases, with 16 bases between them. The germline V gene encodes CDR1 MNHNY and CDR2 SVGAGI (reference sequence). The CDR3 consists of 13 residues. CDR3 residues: CASSRDRGEGYTF. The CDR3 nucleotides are TGTGCCAGCAGCAGGGACCGCGGGGAAGGCTACACCTTC.

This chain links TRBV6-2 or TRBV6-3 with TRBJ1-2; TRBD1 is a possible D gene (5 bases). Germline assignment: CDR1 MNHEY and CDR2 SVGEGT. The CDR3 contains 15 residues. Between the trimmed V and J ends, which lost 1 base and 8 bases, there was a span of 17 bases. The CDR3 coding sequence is TGTGCCAGCAGTTACTTAGGCGCCGGCCAGGGAGGCTACACCTTC. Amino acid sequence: CASSYLGAGQGGYTF.

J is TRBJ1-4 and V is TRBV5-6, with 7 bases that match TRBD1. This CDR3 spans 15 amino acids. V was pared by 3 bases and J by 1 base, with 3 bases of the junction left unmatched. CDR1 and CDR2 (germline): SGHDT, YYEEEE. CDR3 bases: TGTGCCAGCAGCTCCCAGGGGGAAACTAATGAAAAACTGTTTTTT. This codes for CASSSQGETNEKLFF.

CDR3 sequence reads: CASSLGGSYNEQFF. CDR3 nucleotide sequence: TGTGCCAGCAGCTTAGGCGGCTCCTACAATGAGCAGTTCTTC. This chain connects TRBV11-2 to TRBJ2-1; no clear D gene. CDR1 and CDR2 from the germline V gene are SGHAT and FQNNGV. This CDR3 region has 14 residues. Trimming cost V 1 base and J 0 bases, with 4 bases left between them.

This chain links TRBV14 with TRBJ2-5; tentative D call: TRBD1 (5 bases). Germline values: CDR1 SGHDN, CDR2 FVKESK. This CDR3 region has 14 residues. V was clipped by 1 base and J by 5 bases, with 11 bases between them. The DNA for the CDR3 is TGTGCCAGCAGCCAAGGGGGCCATGTGGAGACCCAGTACTTC. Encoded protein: CASSQGGHVETQYF.

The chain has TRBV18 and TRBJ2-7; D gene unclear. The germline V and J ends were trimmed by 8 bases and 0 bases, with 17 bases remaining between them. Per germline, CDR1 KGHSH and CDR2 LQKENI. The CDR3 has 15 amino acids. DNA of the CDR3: TGTGCCAGCACCAACACGGAAGCGAGCTCCTACGAGCAGTACTTC. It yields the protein CASTNTEASSYEQYF.

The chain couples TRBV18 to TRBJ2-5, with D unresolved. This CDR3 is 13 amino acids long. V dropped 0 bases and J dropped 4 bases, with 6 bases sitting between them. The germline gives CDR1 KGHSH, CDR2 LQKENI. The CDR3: CASSPPAPETQYF. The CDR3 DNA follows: TGTGCCAGCTCACCACCGGCCCCAGAGACCCAGTACTTC.

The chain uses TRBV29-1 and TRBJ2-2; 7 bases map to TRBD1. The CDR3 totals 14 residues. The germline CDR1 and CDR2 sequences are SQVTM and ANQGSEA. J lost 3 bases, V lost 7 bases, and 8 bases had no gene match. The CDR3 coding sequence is TGCAGCGCTCGACAGGGCTTGGACACCGGGGAGCTGTTTTTT. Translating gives CSARQGLDTGELFF.

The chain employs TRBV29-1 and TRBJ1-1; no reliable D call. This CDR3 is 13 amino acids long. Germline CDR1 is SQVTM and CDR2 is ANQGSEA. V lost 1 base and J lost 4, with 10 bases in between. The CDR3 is CSVEAQEGTEAFF. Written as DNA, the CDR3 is TGCAGCGTTGAAGCTCAGGAGGGCACTGAAGCTTTCTTT.

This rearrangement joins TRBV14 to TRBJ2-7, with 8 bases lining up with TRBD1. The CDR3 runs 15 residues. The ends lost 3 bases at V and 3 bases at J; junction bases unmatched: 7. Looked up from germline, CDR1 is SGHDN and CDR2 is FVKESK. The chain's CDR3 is CASSQKDRDVYEQYF. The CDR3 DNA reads TGTGCCAGCAGCCAGAAGGACAGGGATGTCTACGAGCAGTACTTC.

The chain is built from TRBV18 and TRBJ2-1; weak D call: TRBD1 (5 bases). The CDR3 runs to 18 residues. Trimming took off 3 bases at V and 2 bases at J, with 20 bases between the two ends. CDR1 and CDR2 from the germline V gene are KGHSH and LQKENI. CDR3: CASSPFAARQRTYNEQFF. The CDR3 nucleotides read TGTGCCAGCTCACCTTTTGCGGCCCGACAGAGAACCTACAATGAGCAGTTCTTC.